This T cell receptor beta chain was identified during a study of blood T cell repertoires in COVID-19 (dated by TCRdb to the early 2020s). The study in broad terms: Collaborator samples came from the United States, Italy and Spain and covered acute and convalescent phases of COVID-19. The prospective study material was composed of cDNA or gDNA derived from T cells, B-cell-depleted T cells, or PBMCs. The dataset comprised deeply sampled blood TCRbeta repertoires from subjects exposed to, actively infected with, or recovered from COVID-19. The repertoires were released in a freely available public database meant as a resource for research on the immune response to SARS-CoV-2. Samples were obtained from the ongoing ImmuneRACE study (first 160 participants) and from 1,254 subjects provided by 6 global collaborators. A de-identified subject ID, COVID-19 status, age in years and sex were almost always included in the sample metadata. Where available, HLA class I and class II types were obtained from metadata supplied by the sample provider rather than from assay-based typing. Study-level results and caveats: The quantity of clinical and demographic metadata differed by source and by participant and was supplied without curation.

On this clone: It lacks a known antigen. Qualities for individual bases were not recorded, and no much larger clone is one base off.

Each collaborating institution followed its own protocols to collect whole blood in K2EDTA tubes. For TCRbeta analysis, collaborator samples were shipped as frozen whole blood, as isolated PBMCs, or as DNA extracted from either sample type. TCRbeta CDR3 regions were amplified from genomic DNA using the immunoSEQ Assay, a bias-controlled multiplex PCR. Concerning the study's data processing: Nucleated cell counts per sample were estimated from amplification of reference gene primers within the assay. To quantify the absolute abundance of each unique TCRbeta CDR3 rearrangement, sequence reads were collapsed and filtered. Productive Simpson clonality was computed per sample as the square root of Simpson's diversity index over productive rearrangements. This is the immuneACCESS table as TCRdb keeps it, with only in-frame sequences that have V and J called. A part of the clones is gone; compared with another copy, unresolved V genes explain less than half, and the rest is unexplained. Clonal size and the V and J genes are those of that table, whereas D and trimming came from the DNA. The sample contains 120,000 to 150,000 clones, over 80% of them found a single time. In total, the top ten clones hold about 10% of the sample.

In the germline V gene (reference sequence), CDR1 corresponds to LNHDA and CDR2 to SQIVND. Germline trimming: 6 bases from V, 5 bases from J; junction bases outside gene matches: 3. There are 13 amino acids in the CDR3, from cysteine to phenylalanine inclusive. Just the 39-base CDR3 DNA is kept, in frame starting at base 1. This sequence was found in a man between 60 and 75 years old with active or convalescent COVID-19. Sequencing was done on a sample of peripheral blood. The chain links TRBV19 with TRBJ2-1; the central 8 bases match TRBD2. The nucleotides read TGTGCCAGTAGCGGGAGGGGCGACAATGAGCAGTTCTTC. The resulting protein is CASSGRGDNEQFF.